In this sample, the clone carrying this T cell receptor beta chain turned up many times. Its antigen is not known. The entry originates in a study of early T cells in non-severe SARS-CoV-2 infection. Study as a whole: Sequencing targeted bulk RNA from unsorted whole blood, leaving chains unpaired.

Study-level points and caveats: VDJdb-based matching was biased toward anti-spike CD8 responses and missed private and CD4 specificities.

Germline V gene sequence: CDR1 ENHRY, CDR2 SYGVKD. The CDR3 covers 17 residues. The ends were cut back, 6 bases at V and 0 bases at J, with 15 bases in the middle. Separate cDNA molecules each had unique molecular identifiers attached to them. One entry per CDR3 protein results from TCRdb running MiXCR on the 5' RACE reads. This sample yields around 39,000 distinct CDR3 sequences, of which approximately 7.2% are seen a single time; 9.5% to 15% belongs to the top ten. This receptor was identified in an adult who was a healthcare worker with PCR-confirmed SARS-CoV-2 infection or an uninfected control (not recorded which). The sample was whole blood, taken at baseline. The chain is built from TRBV10-3 and TRBJ2-6; possible D gene TRBD1, 5 bases. The CDR3, as DNA: TGTGCCATCAGCAAACAGGTGCCGAGCTCTGGGGCCAACGTCCTGACTTTC. This encodes CAISKQVPSSGANVLTF.